A single sample is the source of the 29 T cell receptor beta chains below, sequenced in a study of a mutant IDH1 vaccine in newly diagnosed glioma. Clones were read by immunoSEQ multiplex PCR, and TCRdb kept only the in-frame ones, dropping some. Among tens of thousands of clones listed, 80% to 85% were seen once. What these receptors recognize is not known. Noted time point: week 47, end of study. Topical imiquimod was applied with each vaccine dose, which held 300 ug of mutant IDH1 20-mer peptide. The sequencing here drew on PBMCs, taken from a glioma patient whose treatment included an IDH1 peptide vaccine. The receptors come from a young man with glioma.

The rearrangement links TRBV28 to TRBJ2-5; D call uncertain. The CDR3 covers 15 residues. Germline loops: CDR1 MDHEN, CDR2 SYDVKM. V was pared by 7 bases and J by 5 bases, with 20 bases between. The CDR3 DNA follows: TGTGCCAGCACCACCGGTACAGAGATGGAGGAGACCCAGTACTTC. It encodes CASTTGTEMEETQYF.

The chain employs TRBV25-1 and TRBJ2-3; TRBD2 matches at 9 bases. Germline CDR1 reads MGHDK; CDR2 reads SYGVNS. The CDR3 runs 16 residues. The ends lost 3 bases at V and 4 bases at J; junction bases unmatched: 8. The CDR3 DNA reads as TGTGCCAGCAGTGACCCGGGACTAGCAGGATCAGATACGCAGTATTTT. It is translated as CASSDPGLAGSDTQYF.

The rearrangement joins TRBV25-1 to TRBJ1-5, with 9 bases fitting TRBD1. Germline CDR1 MGHDK, CDR2 SYGVNS. Trimming cost V 4 bases and J 6 bases; bases outside gene matches: 4. The CDR3 spans 14 residues. CDR3 sequence reads: CASSATGGGQPQHF. The CDR3 nucleotides read TGTGCCAGCAGTGCGACAGGGGGAGGTCAGCCCCAGCATTTT. The whole variable domain, filled in from reference TRBV25-1 and TRBJ1-5, reads EADIYQTPRYLVIGTGKKITLECSQTMGHDKMYWYQQDPGMELHLIHYSYGVNSTEKGDLSSESTVSRIRTEHFPLTLESARPSHTSQYLCASSATGGGQPQHFGDGTRLSIL.

This chain joins TRBV19 and TRBJ2-7, with 10 bases aligning to TRBD1. There are 17 residues in the CDR3. After removal of 4 bases from V and 6 bases from J, the junction contained 15 bases not matched to a gene. CDR1 is LNHDA and CDR2 is SQIVND in the germline V gene (reference sequence). The CDR3 DNA reads as TGTGCCAGTAGTAGGGGGACAGGGGTTCTGATGGCTGTCGAGCAGTACTTC. Its protein product is CASSRGTGVLMAVEQYF. Complete variable domain (other parts from reference TRBV19 and TRBJ2-7): DGGITQSPKYLFRKEGQNVTLSCEQNLNHDAMYWYRQDPGQGLRLIYYSQIVNDFQKGDIAEGYSVSREKKESFPLTVTSAQKNPTAFYLCASSRGTGVLMAVEQYFGPGTRLTVT.

This chain links TRBV21-1 with TRBJ2-1; the table gives TRBD2 as D, unverified against the DNA. TRBV21-1 is designated a pseudogene. This CDR3 has 15 amino acids. CDR3 sequence reads: CASSNQRGAINEQFF. CDR3 bases: TGTGCCAGCAGCAACCAGCGGGGGGCGATAAATGAGCAGTTCTTC.

The CDR3 is CASSLGGGGSGNTIYF. The CDR3 coding sequence is TGTGCCAGCAGCTTAGGTGGGGGCGGCTCTGGAAACACCATATATTTT. V gene TRBV13 combines with J gene TRBJ1-3, with D perhaps matching TRBD1 (6 bases). The CDR3 is 16 amino acids. Germline V gives CDR1 PRHDT, CDR2 FYEKMQ (reference sequence). Trimming shortened V by 0 bases and J by 0 bases, and 9 bases separated the two germline ends.

The chain combines TRBV4-1 with TRBJ2-5, with 10 bases that match TRBD1. The closer fit of TRBJ2-7 to the DNA end suggests the J call may be wrong. CDR3 size: 15 residues. Germline assignment: CDR1 MGHRA and CDR2 YSYEKL. The CDR3 region is CASSEGQGLSYEQYF. The DNA for the CDR3 is TGCGCCAGCAGCGAGGGACAGGGGCTCTCCTACGAGCAGTACTTC.

The V gene is TRBV5-6, the J gene TRBJ1-1, with D maybe TRBD1 (6 bases). The CDR3 covers 14 residues. V was shortened by 2 bases and J by 1 base, with 9 bases between the two germline ends. From germline, CDR1 is SGHDT and CDR2 YYEEEE. The CDR3 region has the DNA TGTGCCAGCAGCTTCGGACAGAGGAACACTGAAGCTTTCTTT. It translates to CASSFGQRNTEAFF.

The rearrangement joins TRBV28 to TRBJ1-2; tentatively, D is TRBD1 (6 bases). Germline V gives CDR1 MDHEN, CDR2 SYDVKM. Trimming removed 6 bases from V and 5 bases from J, with 16 bases in between. The CDR3 length is 14 residues. The CDR3 DNA follows: TGTGCCAGCAGCCGCGACAGGAGCTTATATGGCTACACCTTC. Translated: CASSRDRSLYGYTF.

The J gene is TRBJ2-7, the V gene TRBV5-1; TRBD2 might be the D (7 bases). The germline V and J ends were trimmed by 3 bases and 2 bases, with 21 bases remaining between them. Germline CDR1 SGHRS, CDR2 YFSETQ. The CDR3 consists of 17 residues. CDR3 protein: CASSSQAGALGTYEQYF. In DNA form, the CDR3 reads TGCGCCAGCAGCTCCCAGGCGGGGGCACTTGGCACCTACGAGCAGTACTTC. The full variable domain, rest sourced from reference TRBV5-1 and TRBJ2-7, is KAGVTQTPRYLIKTRGQQVTLSCSPISGHRSVSWYQQTPGQGLQFLFEYFSETQRNKGNFPGRFSGRQFSNSRSEMNVSTLELGDSALYLCASSSQAGALGTYEQYFGPGTRLTVT.

This chain links TRBV5-4 with TRBJ1-6; D unresolved. Trimming cost V 0 bases and J 9 bases, with 7 bases left between them. The length of the CDR3 is 13 residues. Germline loops: CDR1 SGHNT, CDR2 YYREEE (reference sequence). The CDR3 is CASSLDVPSPLHF. In DNA, the CDR3 is TGTGCCAGCAGCTTGGACGTCCCTTCACCCCTCCACTTT.

The chain recombines TRBV19 with TRBJ1-5; 10 bases line up with TRBD1. J was trimmed by 4 bases and V by 6 bases; bases with no gene match: 6. This CDR3 contains 15 residues. Germline CDR1 reads LNHDA; CDR2 reads SQIVND (reference sequence). The CDR3 here is CASRTGQGKNQPQHF. DNA for the CDR3: TGTGCCAGTAGGACGGGACAGGGGAAGAATCAGCCCCAGCATTTT.

The chain combines TRBV5-1 with TRBJ2-3, with D perhaps assigned TRBD1 or TRBD2 (7 bases each). The germline CDR1 and CDR2 sequences are SGHRS and YFSETQ. The CDR3 runs to 16 residues. Trimming stripped 0 bases from V and 3 bases from J, with 14 bases between. The CDR3 nucleotides are TGCGCCAGCAGCTTGGGACCCCAGGGGGGGACAGATACGCAGTATTTT. Its protein product is CASSLGPQGGTDTQYF.

The chain joins TRBV29-1 to TRBJ1-2; D unresolved. V was clipped by 4 bases and J by 0 bases, with 12 bases between them. The CDR3 contains 14 residues. Germline CDR1 is SQVTM and CDR2 is ANQGSEA. In DNA, the CDR3 is TGCAGCGTTGGGCCATCCCAGACTAACTATGGCTACACCTTC. This translates into CSVGPSQTNYGYTF.

V usage is TRBV19 and J usage is TRBJ2-3, with D tentatively TRBD1 (6 bases). The CDR3 is 14 amino acids. The germline V gene has CDR1 LNHDA and CDR2 SQIVND (reference sequence). V was cut by 3 bases and J by 6 bases, with 13 bases left in between. The CDR3 here is CASSIQGSYDTQYF. CDR3 nucleotide sequence: TGTGCCAGTAGTATTCAGGGGAGCTACGATACGCAGTATTTT.

CDR3 sequence reads: CASSLSVGLQNSPLHF. The CDR3 DNA reads as TGTGCCAGCAGCTTATCCGTGGGGTTACAGAATTCACCCCTCCACTTT. The chain combines TRBV7-6 with TRBJ1-6, with D uncertain. CDR1 is SGHVS, CDR2 FNYEAQ, per germline. The CDR3 length is 16 residues. V was trimmed by 2 bases and J by 7 bases, leaving 15 bases between them.

The V gene is TRBV11-2, the J gene TRBJ2-5; the match to TRBD1 covers 8 bases. This CDR3 region has 14 residues. Trimming removed 6 bases from V and 2 bases from J; junction bases left unmatched: 5. The germline V gene has CDR1 SGHAT and CDR2 FQNNGV. The CDR3 sequence: CASRAQGAQETQYF. The CDR3 nucleotides are TGTGCCAGCAGGGCCCAGGGGGCACAAGAGACCCAGTACTTC.

J is TRBJ1-1 and V is TRBV6-1; D perhaps matches TRBD1 (5 bases). The CDR3 spans 14 residues. Per germline, CDR1 MNHNS and CDR2 SASEGT. V lost 6 bases and J 2 bases, leaving 13 bases between the germline ends. CDR3: CASRVGGPNTEAFF. DNA of the CDR3: TGTGCCAGCAGGGTCGGGGGACCTAACACTGAAGCTTTCTTT.

The chain combines TRBV2 with TRBJ1-1, with D unclear. CDR3 length: 13 residues. Trimming left V 7 bases short and J 0 bases short, with 9 bases between. Germline assignment: CDR1 SNHLY and CDR2 FYNNEI. CDR3 nucleotide sequence: TGTGCCAGCAATCGGGGTTTGAACACTGAAGCTTTCTTT. It encodes CASNRGLNTEAFF.

The chain uses TRBV7-9 and TRBJ1-6; maybe TRBD1 (5 bases). V was clipped by 4 bases and J by 4 bases, with 14 bases between them. The CDR3 is 16 residues long. CDR1 and CDR2 from the germline V gene are SEHNR and FQNEAQ (reference sequence). The CDR3: CASSSGTRAYNSPLHF. The CDR3 nucleotides read TGTGCCAGCAGCTCGGGGACTAGAGCGTATAATTCACCCCTCCACTTT.

The chain recombines TRBV19 with TRBJ2-1; 11 bases agree with TRBD2. V was pared by 5 bases and J by 14 bases, with 11 bases of the junction left unmatched. Germline CDR1 LNHDA, CDR2 SQIVND (reference sequence). CDR3 length: 14 residues. This chain's CDR3 is CASSLGLADLEEFF. The CDR3 DNA reads TGTGCCAGTAGTTTGGGACTAGCGGACCTCGAGGAGTTCTTC.

The V and J genes are TRBV18 and TRBJ1-1, with a possible D match to TRBD1 (6 bases). CDR1 and CDR2 from the germline V gene are KGHSH and LQKENI. The CDR3 has 11 residues. Trimming cost V 8 bases and J 11 bases, with 15 bases left between them. The DNA for the CDR3 is TGTGCCAGCGGTTTAGGGGGTTTGGCTTTCTTT. It translates to CASGLGGLAFF.

The genes are TRBV18 and TRBJ1-5; TRBD1 is a possible D gene (6 bases). This CDR3 is built from 14 residues. CDR1 is KGHSH and CDR2 is LQKENI in the germline V gene. Trimming removed 3 bases at V and 2 bases at J, with 8 bases between. The CDR3 is CASSPTGGNQPQHF. The DNA for the CDR3 is TGTGCCAGCTCACCGACAGGTGGCAATCAGCCCCAGCATTTT.

The rearrangement joins TRBV11-2 to TRBJ2-7; tentatively, D is TRBD1 (6 bases). Germline lookup yields CDR1 SGHAT and CDR2 FQNNGV. Trimming left V 4 bases short and J 0 bases short, with 7 bases between. The CDR3 extends over 13 amino acids. The CDR3 sequence is CASSWTDSYEQYF. CDR3 bases: TGTGCCAGCAGCTGGACAGACTCCTACGAGCAGTACTTC.

The chain combines TRBV5-8 with TRBJ2-2; TRBD1 matches at 7 bases. V trimming: 2 bases; J trimming: 7 bases; junction bases outside the gene matches: 8. Germline V CDR1 and CDR2: SGHTS, YDEGEE. This CDR3 has 15 residues. Written as DNA, the CDR3 is TGTGCCAGCAGCTTCGCTAGGGGGCATATCGGGGAGCTGTTTTTT. Translating gives CASSFARGHIGELFF.

The DNA for the CDR3 is TGTGCCTGGAATCTAGCGGGGGGACACACCGGGGAGCTGTTTTTT. It yields the protein CAWNLAGGHTGELFF. This chain joins TRBV30 and TRBJ2-2; 11 bases agree with TRBD2. The CDR3 covers 15 residues. Losses at the gene ends were 4 bases for V and 3 bases for J; bases not matched to a gene: 4. Germline assignment: CDR1 GTSNPN and CDR2 SVGIG (reference sequence).

The gene calls are TRBV15 and TRBJ2-7, with D perhaps matching TRBD1 or TRBD2 (5 bases each). Germline assignment: CDR1 LNHNV and CDR2 YYDKDF (reference sequence). V gave up 3 bases and J gave up 5 bases, with 20 bases separating them. This CDR3 is built from 16 residues. The CDR3: CATSRQRGRPGDEQYF. The CDR3 DNA follows: TGTGCCACCAGCAGGCAGAGGGGACGACCCGGCGACGAGCAGTACTTC.

V gene TRBV11-2 combines with J gene TRBJ1-6; 10 nucleotides match TRBD1. This CDR3 comprises 15 residues. Germline V gene lookup returns CDR1 SGHAT and CDR2 FQNNGV. Germline trimming cut 6 bases from V and 9 bases from J; bases unmatched to any gene: 8. The CDR3 DNA reads as TGTGCCAGCAGTCCTCCGGGACAGGGGAGTTCACCCCTCCACTTT. This translates into CASSPPGQGSSPLHF.

Here the CDR3 reads CASSLGRVGSPLHF. CDR3 sequence (DNA): TGTGCCAGCAGCTTGGGCAGGGTAGGATCACCCCTCCACTTT. This chain links TRBV7-9 with TRBJ1-6; possible D gene TRBD1, 5 bases. Trimming pared 3 bases from V and 10 bases from J, leaving 13 bases between. CDR1 and CDR2 (germline): SEHNR, FQNEAQ (reference sequence). The CDR3 length is 14 residues.